A single sample is the source of the 3 T cell receptor beta chains below, sequenced in a study of blood T cells in healthy people across ages. For the second PCR, which ran for about 7 to 11 cycles, a sample-barcoded 5' primer and a J-beta primer mix were used. MiXCR, run by TCRdb on the 5' RACE reads, gives a single entry per CDR3 protein. The sample holds hundreds of thousands of distinct CDR3 sequences; about 30% are singletons and the top ten take 15% to 20%. The sequenced material came from blood. These TCRs come from a woman aged 80 or over in good health.

As to this clonotype: A much larger clone is a single base away; this may be a read error. The chain employs TRBV24-1 and TRBJ2-3, with D perhaps given as TRBD1 or TRBD2 (5 bases each). The ends were cut back, 4 bases at V and 1 base at J, with 17 bases in the middle. There are 17 residues in the CDR3. In germline, CDR1 is KGHDR, CDR2 SFDVKD. The CDR3 DNA reads as TGTGCCACCAGTGACAACGGTAACGGGGACCGCACAGATACGCAGTATTTT. Translating it yields CATSDNGNGDRTDTQYF.

In its sample, this clonotype was seen many times. The chain's CDR3 is CASSLGSGGYNEQFF. CDR3 sequence (DNA): TGTGCCAGCAGCCTCGGGTCAGGGGGCTACAATGAGCAGTTCTTC. The V and J genes are TRBV7-2 and TRBJ2-1; 7 bases fit TRBD1. Looked up from germline, CDR1 is SGHTA and CDR2 is FQGNSA. The CDR3 has 15 residues. After removal of 5 bases from V and 3 bases from J, the junction contained 7 bases not matched to a gene.

This clonotype was counted between two and nine times. V and J are TRBV4-2 and TRBJ2-7; D is ambiguous. Germline assignment: CDR1 LGHNA and CDR2 YNFKEQ. The germline V and J ends were trimmed by 0 bases and 7 bases, with 16 bases remaining between them. The CDR3 loop spans 15 amino acids. CDR3 in amino acids: CASSQDWGTHNEQYF. CDR3 sequence (DNA): TGTGCCAGCAGCCAAGATTGGGGAACCCACAATGAGCAGTACTTC.